This is a list of T cell receptor beta chains from one sample in a study of cytomegalovirus exposure and HLA in healthy donors. Clones were read by immunoSEQ multiplex PCR, and TCRdb kept only the in-frame ones, dropping some. The sample has 95,000 to 150,000 clones, around 65% seen once; the top ten hold 1.5% to 1.7%. The sequencing input was PBMCs. These receptors came from a man between 18 and 35 years old in good health and CMV-seronegative. Each CDR3 is given with its conserved first and last residue. The D gene is left open where the match is weak. A clone size is listed for some rows: how often the clone was seen (once, few, many), or a class if it is expanded.

V gene,D gene,J gene,clone size,CDR3 protein,CDR3 DNA
TRBV7-6,.,TRBJ1-1,.,CASSSTGIVPSANTEAFF,TGTGCCAGCAGCTCCACAGGAATTGTGCCGTCGGCGAACACTGAAGCTTTCTTT
TRBV7-8,TRBD2,TRBJ2-1,few,CASSFRTSGRDNEQFF,TGTGCCAGCAGCTTTCGGACTAGCGGGAGAGACAATGAGCAGTTCTTC
TRBV6-5,.,TRBJ1-3,.,CASRPHSGNTIYF,TGTGCCAGCAGGCCACACTCTGGAAACACCATATATTTT
TRBV19,.,TRBJ2-2,.,CASKNYGRGAGTGELFF,TGTGCCAGTAAAAATTACGGACGGGGGGCTGGTACCGGGGAGCTGTTTTTT
TRBV30,TRBD1,TRBJ1-2,.,CAWKETGGGYTF,TGTGCCTGGAAAGAGACAGGGGGTGGCTACACCTTC
TRBV29-1,TRBD2,TRBJ2-1,.,CSVILAGGPMFSYSPFF,TGCAGCGTGATACTAGCGGGAGGGCCGATGTTTTCCTATAGTCCGTTCTTC
TRBV27,.,TRBJ1-5,few,CASRLTGGQFYSNQPQHF,TGTGCCAGCAGGCTAACCGGCGGACAGTTTTATAGCAATCAGCCCCAGCATTTT
TRBV11-2,.,TRBJ2-7,.,CASHSAGHYEQYF,TGTGCCTCCCACTCCGCAGGGCACTACGAGCAGTACTTC
TRBV5-1,.,TRBJ2-3,few,CASSSERASTDTQYF,TGCGCCAGCAGCTCCGAGAGGGCCAGCACAGATACGCAGTATTTT
TRBV6-1,TRBD1,TRBJ2-2,.,CASRGQGDTGELFF,TGTGCCAGCAGGGGACAGGGAGACACCGGGGAGCTGTTTTTT
TRBV30,TRBD1,TRBJ1-1,few,CAWGGDRGDTEAFF,TGTGCCTGGGGGGGGGACAGGGGGGACACTGAAGCTTTCTTT
TRBV29-1,TRBD1,TRBJ2-7,.,CSVEGSMGQGGGEQYF,TGCAGCGTTGAAGGGTCTATGGGACAGGGGGGAGGCGAGCAGTACTTC
TRBV6-1,TRBD1,TRBJ1-4,.,CASNEPGQVKEKLFF,TGTGCCAGCAATGAACCAGGACAGGTAAAGGAAAAACTGTTTTTT
TRBV5-1,TRBD1,TRBJ1-1,.,CASGRQGVSTEAFF,TGCGCCAGCGGGAGACAGGGGGTTAGCACTGAAGCTTTCTTT
TRBV28,TRBD1,TRBJ1-1,few,CASSSSAGGLMNTEAFF,TGTGCCAGCAGTTCCTCCGCAGGGGGCCTCATGAACACTGAAGCTTTCTTT
TRBV29-1,.,TRBJ2-7,few,CSVRQVNEQYF,TGCAGCGTGAGACAGGTCAACGAGCAGTACTTC
TRBV29-1,TRBD2,TRBJ2-1,.,CSVGSVAGGPGEQFF,TGCAGCGTTGGGTCGGTAGCGGGAGGCCCAGGGGAGCAGTTCTTC
TRBV27,.,TRBJ2-3,.,CASTRQAVLSDTQYF,TGTGCCAGCACCAGACAGGCCGTTTTGTCCGATACGCAGTATTTT
TRBV6-1,TRBD2,TRBJ2-7,.,CASVLAGTYEQYF,TGTGCCAGCGTTCTAGCGGGGACCTACGAGCAGTACTTC
TRBV11-3,TRBD1,TRBJ2-5,.,CASSPTGGETQYF,TGTGCCAGCAGTCCAACAGGGGGGGAGACCCAGTACTTC
TRBV5-1,.,TRBJ1-5,.,CASSRGGSNQPQHF,TGCGCCAGCAGCCGCGGCGGGAGCAATCAGCCCCAGCATTTT
TRBV6-1,TRBD2,TRBJ2-1,.,CANSETAGGYNEQFF,TGTGCCAACAGTGAAACGGCGGGAGGTTACAATGAGCAGTTCTTC
TRBV27,TRBD1,TRBJ2-2,.,CASANTGGTGELFF,TGTGCCAGCGCTAATACAGGGGGCACCGGGGAGCTGTTTTTT
TRBV19,.,TRBJ2-4,.,CATNFGGYGKNIQYF,TGTGCCACCAACTTCGGGGGATATGGGAAAAACATTCAGTACTTC
TRBV9,TRBD2,TRBJ2-3,.,CASSEGLFQDTQYF,TGTGCCAGCAGCGAGGGACTATTCCAAGATACGCAGTATTTT
TRBV6-4,TRBD2,TRBJ2-3,.,CASSDAGGTDTQYF,TGTGCCAGCAGTGACGCGGGGGGCACAGATACGCAGTATTTT
TRBV6-1,TRBD1,TRBJ1-5,.,CASRLGQVPNQPQHF,TGTGCCAGCAGGTTGGGACAGGTTCCCAATCAGCCCCAGCATTTT
TRBV2,.,TRBJ2-7,once,CASSERDFSYEQYF,TGTGCCAGCAGTGAAAGGGACTTTTCCTACGAGCAGTACTTC
TRBV29-1,TRBD1,TRBJ1-2,.,CSVGGQSNYGYTF,TGCAGCGTGGGGGGACAGAGTAACTATGGCTACACCTTC
TRBV19,.,TRBJ2-3,.,CASSMGGSGGRRTDTQYF,TGTGCCAGTAGTATGGGAGGGTCAGGGGGCAGAAGGACAGATACGCAGTATTTT
TRBV4-2,TRBD2,TRBJ2-1,once,CASSQRLEGLAEVNEQFF,TGTGCCAGCAGCCAGAGACTTGAGGGACTAGCGGAGGTCAATGAGCAGTTCTTC
TRBV10-2,.,TRBJ2-7,.,CASSVIQTGYEQYF,TGCGCCAGCAGTGTCATCCAGACAGGCTACGAGCAGTACTTC
TRBV6-5,.,TRBJ1-5,.,CASTDTWPPNQPQHF,TGTGCCAGCACCGACACCTGGCCGCCCAATCAGCCCCAGCATTTT
TRBV20-1,.,TRBJ2-5,.,CSALIAETQYF,TGCAGTGCCCTCATCGCGGAGACCCAGTACTTC
TRBV29-1,.,TRBJ2-3,few,CSVHPGGRTDTQYF,TGCAGCGTCCACCCCGGGGGACGCACAGATACGCAGTATTTT
TRBV7-9,.,TRBJ1-1,.,CASSLLRSTTNTEAFF,TGTGCCAGCAGCTTATTAAGGAGTACTACGAACACTGAAGCTTTCTTT
TRBV7-6,.,TRBJ2-3,.,CASSLGEPLANTQYF,TGTGCCAGCAGCTTAGGGGAGCCTCTAGCCAATACGCAGTATTTT
TRBV29-1,.,TRBJ1-3,.,CSVLKNANTIYF,TGCAGCGTTCTAAAAAACGCAAACACCATATATTTT
TRBV4-2,TRBD2,TRBJ2-7,.,CASSQSGTYEQYF,TGTGCCAGCAGCCAAAGCGGGACCTACGAGCAGTACTTC
TRBV30,.,TRBJ1-5,few,CAWSRDNQPQHF,TGTGCCTGGAGTAGAGACAATCAGCCCCAGCATTTT
TRBV15,TRBD1,TRBJ1-2,few,CATSRANRGDGYTF,TGTGCCACCAGCAGAGCCAACAGGGGGGATGGCTACACCTTC
TRBV7-9,.,TRBJ2-3,.,CASSLLHARADTQYF,TGTGCCAGCAGCTTACTCCATGCCCGGGCAGATACGCAGTATTTT
TRBV28,TRBD2,TRBJ2-7,.,CASSLSAGLAAREQYF,TGTGCCAGCAGTTTAAGTGCAGGACTAGCTGCTCGGGAGCAGTACTTC
TRBV2,.,TRBJ1-2,.,CASSEANRLYGYTF,TGTGCCAGCAGTGAAGCGAACAGGCTCTATGGCTACACCTTC
TRBV15,.,TRBJ2-3,.,CATSRDTGNGDTQYF,TGTGCCACCAGCAGAGATACGGGGAATGGGGATACGCAGTATTTT